This passage covers 28 T cell receptor beta chains from one sample sequenced in a study of post-analysis software for immune sequencing data. No antigen is known for these receptors. Presence of unique molecular identifiers characterized the TCR beta cDNA libraries. TCRdb re-called the PCR reads with MiXCR, one entry per CDR3 protein. The sample has a few hundred thousand distinct CDR3 sequences; less than 35% are singletons. Study outcomes and limitations: TRBV segments more frequent in patients than in controls numbered five and included TRBV5-6, TRBV5-1 and TRBV20-1.

The sequencing input was blood. These receptors came from a girl aged 5 to 17 with multiple sclerosis.

The chain joins TRBV29-1 to TRBJ2-1, with 8 bases matching TRBD1. Germline loops: CDR1 SQVTM, CDR2 ANQGSEA. CDR3 length: 15 residues. V was pared by 4 bases and J by 0 bases, with 5 bases of the junction left unmatched. The CDR3 nucleotides are TGCAGCGTTGGGGACAGGCGCCCCTCCTACAATGAGCAGTTCTTC. Protein sequence: CSVGDRRPSYNEQFF.

J is TRBJ2-1 and V is TRBV5-5; D could derive from TRBD1 or TRBD2 (5 bases each). Trimming left V 0 bases short and J 4 bases short, with 17 bases between. The length of the CDR3 is 17 residues. The germline V gene has CDR1 SGHKS and CDR2 YYEKEE (reference sequence). CDR3 region: CASSLEDSGPTYNEQFF. The CDR3 bases are TGTGCCAGCAGCTTGGAAGATTCGGGGCCCACTTACAATGAGCAGTTCTTC.

The rearrangement joins TRBV5-1 to TRBJ1-2; tentatively, D is TRBD1 (6 bases). V was clipped by 5 bases and J by 5 bases, with 13 bases between them. Germline lookup yields CDR1 SGHRS and CDR2 YFSETQ. The CDR3 length is 13 residues. DNA for the CDR3: TGCGCCAGCAGGGAAAAAGGGGGATATGGCTACACCTTC. It codes for CASREKGGYGYTF. The variable domain in full, completed from reference TRBV5-1 and TRBJ1-2, reads KAGVTQTPRYLIKTRGQQVTLSCSPISGHRSVSWYQQTPGQGLQFLFEYFSETQRNKGNFPGRFSGRQFSNSRSEMNVSTLELGDSALYLCASREKGGYGYTFGSGTRLTVV.

There are a few counts of this clonotype. The chain uses TRBV3-1 and TRBJ2-1; 9 bases match TRBD2. Germline CDR1 and CDR2: LGHDT and YNNKEL (reference sequence). With 2 bases clipped from V and 7 bases from J, the junction kept 9 bases outside the gene matches. CDR3 length: 16 amino acids. CDR3 nucleotide sequence: TGTGCCAGCAGCCAACCCGTTGCGGGGGGGCCGAATGAGCAGTTCTTC. Amino acid sequence: CASSQPVAGGPNEQFF.

V and J are TRBV5-5 and TRBJ2-1; 10 bases agree with TRBD2. V trimming: 2 bases; J trimming: 4 bases; junction bases outside the gene matches: 3. The CDR3 is made up of 15 amino acids. Germline CDR1 SGHKS, CDR2 YYEKEE (reference sequence). The CDR3 is CASSFVAGGYNEQFF. CDR3 DNA sequence: TGTGCCAGCAGCTTCGTAGCGGGGGGATACAATGAGCAGTTCTTC.

This rearrangement joins TRBV20-1 to TRBJ2-1; 9 positions agree with TRBD2. With V trimmed by 1 base and J by 9 bases, 10 bases remained unmatched. Germline V gene data show CDR1 as DFQATT and CDR2 as SNEGSKA (reference sequence). The CDR3 has 15 residues. The DNA for the CDR3 is TGCAGTGCTAGAGGCGGCGGGGGGGTCGACCTTGAGCAGTTCTTC. This translates into CSARGGGGVDLEQFF.

The chain's CDR3 is CASSGGSFGEQFF. CDR3 DNA sequence: TGTGCCAGCAGTGGGGGCAGCTTTGGTGAGCAGTTCTTC. V usage is TRBV6-6 and J usage is TRBJ2-1; possible D gene TRBD1, 6 bases. The V end was cut by 5 bases, the J end by 9 bases, with 14 bases between. The CDR3 is 13 amino acids. Germline CDR1 reads MNHNY; CDR2 reads SVGAGI (reference sequence).

This clonotype appeared many times. The chain recombines TRBV6-9 with TRBJ1-5; the match to TRBD1 covers 7 bases. The CDR3 contains 13 residues. Germline trimming cut 10 bases from V and 4 bases from J; bases unmatched to any gene: 7. Germline lookup yields CDR1 MNHGY and CDR2 SVAAGI. CDR3 sequence reads: CATRDSFNQPQHF. CDR3 DNA: TGTGCCACCAGGGACAGTTTTAATCAGCCCCAGCATTTT.

V gene TRBV7-2 combines with J gene TRBJ1-6; maybe TRBD1 (6 bases). The CDR3 has 15 amino acids. From germline, CDR1 is SGHTA and CDR2 FQGNSA. Deletions cut 4 bases from V and 4 bases from J, with 11 bases between. The CDR3 spells CASSSPRGYNSPLHF. The CDR3 DNA sequence: TGTGCCAGCAGCTCGCCCAGGGGATATAATTCACCCCTCCACTTT.

This clonotype was counted a few times. CDR3 in DNA: TGTGCCAGCAGACGATCCGGGAGGCTCTATGGCTACACCTTC. Protein product: CASRRSGRLYGYTF. The genes are TRBV13 and TRBJ1-2, with unresolved D. Trimming left V 6 bases short and J 4 bases short, with 15 bases between. Looked up from germline, CDR1 is PRHDT and CDR2 is FYEKMQ (reference sequence). The CDR3 has 14 amino acids.

The chain has TRBV20-1 and TRBJ2-5; 7 nucleotides align to TRBD2. This CDR3 has 12 residues. From germline, CDR1 is DFQATT and CDR2 SNEGSKA (reference sequence). The CDR3 spells CSSLAVRETQYF. Here the CDR3 DNA reads TGCAGCTCCCTAGCGGTACGAGAGACCCAGTACTTC.

The V gene is TRBV12-3 or TRBV12-4, the J gene TRBJ1-5; unclear D gene. V was clipped by 6 bases and J by 3 bases, with 12 bases between them. This CDR3 is built from 14 residues. The CDR3 protein is CASRRDGYNQPQHF. CDR3 bases: TGTGCCAGCAGACGCGACGGATACAATCAGCCCCAGCATTTT.

J is TRBJ2-5 and V is TRBV28, with 8 bases that match TRBD1. The germline V gene encodes CDR1 MDHEN and CDR2 SYDVKM. The CDR3 has 12 residues. The junction had 5 bases not matched to a gene; V was cut back by 3 bases and J by 11 bases. The CDR3 loop is CASSFLDREQYF. The CDR3 DNA follows: TGTGCCAGCAGTTTCTTGGACAGGGAGCAGTACTTC.

This clonotype was observed a single time. CDR3 DNA: TGCAGTACGATTAGCGGGGGGCCTTCCTACGAGCAGTACTTC. Protein: CSTISGGPSYEQYF. The rearrangement joins TRBV20-1 to TRBJ2-7; 10 nucleotides align to TRBD2. V was pared by 8 bases and J by 1 base, with 8 bases of the junction left unmatched. The CDR3 sequence is 14 residues long. The germline CDR1 and CDR2 sequences are DFQATT and SNEGSKA (reference sequence).

This clonotype has just a few counts. V usage is TRBV10-3 and J usage is TRBJ2-5; no reliable D call. Trimming removed 4 bases at V and 1 base at J, with 7 bases between. Germline V gene data show CDR1 as ENHRY and CDR2 as SYGVKD. This CDR3 has 13 amino acids. The CDR3 coding sequence is TGTGCCATCAGTGCTGGCAGCCAAGAGACCCAGTACTTC. The encoded protein is CAISAGSQETQYF.

CDR3 nucleotides: TGTGCCAGCAGTTACAGTAGCAGGGTAGATGAGCAGTACTTC. The encoded protein is CASSYSSRVDEQYF. V usage is TRBV6-5 and J usage is TRBJ2-5, with a possible D match to TRBD1 (5 bases). V was cut by 2 bases and J by 11 bases, with 18 bases left in between. The CDR3 is 14 residues long. Germline V gene data show CDR1 as MNHEY and CDR2 as SVGAGI.

There are a few counts of this clonotype. The V gene is TRBV28, the J gene TRBJ2-7, with TRBD2 identical over 8 bases. J lost 4 bases, V lost 5 bases, and 7 bases had no gene match. The CDR3 is 14 amino acids. From germline, CDR1 is MDHEN and CDR2 SYDVKM. CDR3 protein: CASSPGSGEYEQYF. In DNA, the CDR3 is TGTGCCAGCAGTCCGGGTAGCGGGGAATACGAGCAGTACTTC.

The J gene is TRBJ2-1, the V gene TRBV7-2; unclear D gene. Per the germline V gene, CDR1 is SGHTA and CDR2 is FQGNSA. This CDR3 comprises 14 residues. V was shortened by 5 bases and J by 8 bases, with 16 bases between the two germline ends. The DNA of the CDR3 is TGTGCCAGCAGCCCGGCCGTGTTGGGGTATGAGCAGTTCTTC. It encodes CASSPAVLGYEQFF.

The gene calls are TRBV12-3 or TRBV12-4 and TRBJ2-3, with 7 bases identical to TRBD1. The CDR3 consists of 16 residues. V gave up 6 bases and J gave up 6 bases; unmatched junction bases: 15. The CDR3 DNA follows: TGTGCCAGCAGCCGCGAAGGGACAGTATTGGGGGATACGCAGTATTTT. Its translation is CASSREGTVLGDTQYF.

The count of this clonotype is one. The genes are TRBV24-1 and TRBJ2-1; D possibly corresponds to TRBD1 (6 bases). The CDR3 extends over 13 amino acids. Trimming pared 4 bases from V and 8 bases from J, leaving 11 bases between. Germline V gene lookup returns CDR1 KGHDR and CDR2 SFDVKD. The CDR3 is CATSEYQGYEQFF. For the CDR3, the DNA is TGTGCCACCAGTGAATACCAGGGGTATGAGCAGTTCTTC.

The table lists this clonotype with a few counts. J is TRBJ2-7 and V is TRBV12-3 or TRBV12-4; D is perhaps TRBD2 (7 bases). Near its end, the DNA agrees better with TRBJ2-5, so the J call may be wrong. The CDR3 runs 14 residues. CDR3 sequence: CASSFAREGGTQYF. In nucleotides, the CDR3 is TGTGCCAGCAGTTTCGCCAGGGAGGGGGGGACCCAGTACTTC.

The chain combines TRBV4-1 with TRBJ1-4; 11 positions agree with TRBD1. This CDR3 has 14 residues. V gave up 3 bases and J gave up 10 bases; unmatched junction bases: 4. Per germline, CDR1 MGHRA and CDR2 YSYEKL. This CDR3 is CASSQGTGGRKLFF. CDR3 nucleotide sequence: TGCGCCAGCAGCCAGGGGACAGGGGGAAGAAAACTGTTTTTT.

This clonotype has a handful of counts. The CDR3 is CASSTTRANNYGYTF. CDR3 DNA: TGTGCCAGCAGTACGACACGGGCTAATAACTATGGCTACACCTTC. The rearrangement joins TRBV6-6 to TRBJ1-2; D ambiguous. V shed 5 bases and J shed 1 base, with 14 bases lying between them. The CDR3 extends over 15 amino acids. Germline CDR1 is MNHNY and CDR2 is SVGAGI (reference sequence).

This sequence joins TRBV12-3 or TRBV12-4 and TRBJ1-2; D call uncertain. The CDR3 sequence is 16 residues long. Trimming stripped 1 base from V and 0 bases from J, with 12 bases between. In nucleotides, the CDR3 is TGTGCCAGCAGTTTAGTAGACCAAGGGCCTAACTATGGCTACACCTTC. Its translation: CASSLVDQGPNYGYTF.

This clonotype was seen more than once but under ten times. The CDR3 coding sequence is TGCAGTGCTAGCGGGGCCGAACTTCAAGGCAATGAGCAGTTCTTC. It translates to CSASGAELQGNEQFF. This chain links TRBV20-1 with TRBJ2-1; the D gene could be TRBD1 or TRBD2 (5 bases each). V lost 3 bases to trimming and J lost 6 bases, with 18 bases between them. There are 15 residues in the CDR3. CDR1 is DFQATT, CDR2 SNEGSKA, per germline (reference sequence).

There are a few counts of this clonotype. This chain connects TRBV5-1 to TRBJ1-2; possibly TRBD1 for D (6 bases). Germline V CDR1 and CDR2: SGHRS, YFSETQ. CDR3 length: 13 residues. V lost 5 bases to trimming and J lost 6 bases, with 14 bases between them. In DNA form, the CDR3 reads TGCGCCAGCAGGACAGGATTCGAGGATGGCTACACCTTC. It is translated as CASRTGFEDGYTF. Looking up the rest from reference TRBV5-1 and TRBJ1-2 gives the full variable domain: KAGVTQTPRYLIKTRGQQVTLSCSPISGHRSVSWYQQTPGQGLQFLFEYFSETQRNKGNFPGRFSGRQFSNSRSEMNVSTLELGDSALYLCASRTGFEDGYTFGSGTRLTVV.

The chain joins TRBV6-5 to TRBJ1-2; D not certain. This CDR3 has 13 amino acids. CDR1 and CDR2 (germline): MNHEY, SVGAGI. The V gene lost 10 bases and the J gene lost 8 bases, with 20 bases spanning the gap. The CDR3 coding sequence is TGTGCCACCTCTTGGGGAAAGGAGGGCGGCTACACCTTC. Its protein product is CATSWGKEGGYTF.

The V call is TRBV3-1, the J call TRBJ2-7, with D uncertain. Trimming pared 1 base from V and 6 bases from J, leaving 7 bases between. This CDR3 is built from 12 residues. CDR1 and CDR2 from the germline V gene are LGHDT and YNNKEL (reference sequence). CDR3 in amino acids: CASSQGDGEQYF. The CDR3 DNA reads as TGTGCCAGCAGCCAAGGGGATGGCGAGCAGTACTTC.